This T cell receptor beta chain was recorded in a study of blood T cells in healthy people across ages. Combining a sample-barcoded 5' primer with a J-beta primer mix, a second PCR ran for about 7 to 11 cycles. All samples gave at least 2.5 million CDR3-containing paired-end reads. TCRdb redid the calling of the 5' RACE reads with MiXCR, one entry per CDR3 protein. Found here are 1.5 million to 2 million distinct CDR3 sequences, around 48% of them singletons; the top ten hold approximately 2.1%. Comments on this clonotype: The antigen is unknown.

The CDR3 is 14 residues long. Germline-derived CDR1 and CDR2 are DFQATT and SNEGSKA (reference sequence). Deletions cut 5 bases from V and 12 bases from J, with 23 bases between. Per sample, a minimum of 6 million PBMCs were isolated. The study, taken as a whole, reports: Older age coincided with a roughly linear decline in TCR beta diversity per million T cells. Diversity estimated from one million T cells was considered an underestimate.

V usage is TRBV20-1 and J usage is TRBJ2-4; tentatively, D is TRBD1 or TRBD2 (5 bases each). Sequences were obtained from blood. This sequence originates from a woman aged 40 to 49 in good health. Here the CDR3 DNA reads TGCAGTGCTCGAACCGGGGCTCCGACGTCGACTCAGTACTTC. Its protein product is CSARTGAPTSTQYF.